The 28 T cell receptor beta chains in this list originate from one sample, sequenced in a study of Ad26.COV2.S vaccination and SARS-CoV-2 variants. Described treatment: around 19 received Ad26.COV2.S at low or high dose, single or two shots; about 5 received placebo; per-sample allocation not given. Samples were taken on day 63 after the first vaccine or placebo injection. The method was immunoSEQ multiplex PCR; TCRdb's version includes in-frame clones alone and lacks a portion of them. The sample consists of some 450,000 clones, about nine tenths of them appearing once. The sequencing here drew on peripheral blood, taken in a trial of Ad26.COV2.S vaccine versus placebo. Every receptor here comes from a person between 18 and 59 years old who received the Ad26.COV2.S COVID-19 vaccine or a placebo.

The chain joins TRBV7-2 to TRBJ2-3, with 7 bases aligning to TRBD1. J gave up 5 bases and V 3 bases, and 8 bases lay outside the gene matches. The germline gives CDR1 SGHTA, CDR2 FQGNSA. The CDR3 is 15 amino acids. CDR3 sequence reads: CASSFLRDRGDTQYF. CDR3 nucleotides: TGTGCCAGCAGCTTTCTCCGGGACAGAGGAGATACGCAGTATTTT.

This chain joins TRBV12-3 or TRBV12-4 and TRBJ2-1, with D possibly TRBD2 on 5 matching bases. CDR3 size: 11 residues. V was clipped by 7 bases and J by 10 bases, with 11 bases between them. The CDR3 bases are TGTGCCAGCACCCGAGGGCGCGAGCAGTTCTTC. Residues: CASTRGREQFF.

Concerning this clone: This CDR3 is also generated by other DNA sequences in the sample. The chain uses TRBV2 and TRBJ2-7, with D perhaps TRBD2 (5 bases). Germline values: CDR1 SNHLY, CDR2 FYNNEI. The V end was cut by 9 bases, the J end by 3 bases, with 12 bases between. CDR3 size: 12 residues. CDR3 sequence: CASRREGYEQYF. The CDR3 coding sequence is TGTGCCAGTCGGAGAGAGGGCTACGAGCAGTACTTC.

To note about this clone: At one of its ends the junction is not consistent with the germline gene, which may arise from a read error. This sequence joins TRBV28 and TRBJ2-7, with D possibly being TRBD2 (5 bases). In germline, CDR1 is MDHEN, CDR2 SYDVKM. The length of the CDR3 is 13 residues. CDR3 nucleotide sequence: TGTGCCACCATGGGAGACCCTGTATTAAGGCCTAACTTC. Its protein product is CATMGDPVLRPNF.

This CDR3 reads CASSNRLGTEAFF. CDR3 in DNA: TGTGCCAGCAGCAATCGACTGGGGACTGAAGCTTTCTTT. The chain combines TRBV5-4 with TRBJ1-1; the D is unclear. Germline CDR1 SGHNT, CDR2 YYREEE (reference sequence). V was clipped by 4 bases and J by 5 bases, with 12 bases between them. The CDR3 totals 13 residues.

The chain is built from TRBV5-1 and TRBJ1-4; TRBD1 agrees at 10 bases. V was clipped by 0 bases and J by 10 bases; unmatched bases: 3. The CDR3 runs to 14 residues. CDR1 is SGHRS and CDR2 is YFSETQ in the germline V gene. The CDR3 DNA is TGCGCCAGCAGCTTGGAAGGACAGGGGGGAAAACTGTTTTTT. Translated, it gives CASSLEGQGGKLFF.

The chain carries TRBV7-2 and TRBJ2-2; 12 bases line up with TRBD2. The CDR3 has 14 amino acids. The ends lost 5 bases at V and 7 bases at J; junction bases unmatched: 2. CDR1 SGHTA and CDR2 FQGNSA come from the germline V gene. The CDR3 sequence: CASSQGLAGGELFF. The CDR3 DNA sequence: TGTGCCAGCAGCCAGGGACTAGCGGGCGGGGAGCTGTTTTTT.

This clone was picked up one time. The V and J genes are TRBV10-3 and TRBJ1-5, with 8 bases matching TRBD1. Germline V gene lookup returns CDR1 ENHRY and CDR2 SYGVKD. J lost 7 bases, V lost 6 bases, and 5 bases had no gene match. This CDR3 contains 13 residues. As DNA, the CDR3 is TGTGCCATCAGGACAGGGGAGGGACAGCCCCAGCATTTT. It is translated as CAIRTGEGQPQHF.

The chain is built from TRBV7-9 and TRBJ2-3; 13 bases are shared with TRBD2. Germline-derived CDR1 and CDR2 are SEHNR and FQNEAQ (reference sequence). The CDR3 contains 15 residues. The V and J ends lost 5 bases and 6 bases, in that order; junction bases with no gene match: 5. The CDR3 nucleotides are TGTGCCAGCAGCGAAGGACTAGCGGGAGCCGATACGCAGTATTTT. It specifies CASSEGLAGADTQYF.

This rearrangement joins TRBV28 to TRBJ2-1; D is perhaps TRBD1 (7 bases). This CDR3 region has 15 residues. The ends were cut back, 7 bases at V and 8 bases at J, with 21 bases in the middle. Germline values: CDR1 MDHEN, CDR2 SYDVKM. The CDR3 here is CASTPGGTVIDEQFF. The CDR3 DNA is TGTGCCAGCACCCCCGGCGGGACAGTCATCGATGAGCAGTTCTTC.

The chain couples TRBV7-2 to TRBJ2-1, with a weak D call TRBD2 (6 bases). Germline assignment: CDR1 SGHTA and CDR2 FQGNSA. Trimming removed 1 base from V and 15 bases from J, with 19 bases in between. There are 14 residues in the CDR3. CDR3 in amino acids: CASSLVLAETRRFF. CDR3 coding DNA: TGTGCCAGCAGCTTAGTATTAGCGGAGACTCGGCGGTTCTTC.

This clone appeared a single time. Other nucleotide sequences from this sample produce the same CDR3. The CDR3 region is CASSLRGETQYF. Written as DNA, the CDR3 is TGTGCCAGCAGCCTCAGGGGAGAGACCCAGTACTTC. The rearrangement joins TRBV12-3 or TRBV12-4 to TRBJ2-5; D is possibly TRBD1 (6 bases). CDR3 length: 12 residues. Deletions cut 6 bases from V and 4 bases from J, with 9 bases between.

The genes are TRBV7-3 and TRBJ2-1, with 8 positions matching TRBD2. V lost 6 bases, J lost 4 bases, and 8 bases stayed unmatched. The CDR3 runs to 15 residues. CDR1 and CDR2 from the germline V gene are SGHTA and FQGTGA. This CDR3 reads CASSRSGSRYNEQFF. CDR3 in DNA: TGTGCCAGCAGTAGAAGCGGGAGTAGGTACAATGAGCAGTTCTTC.

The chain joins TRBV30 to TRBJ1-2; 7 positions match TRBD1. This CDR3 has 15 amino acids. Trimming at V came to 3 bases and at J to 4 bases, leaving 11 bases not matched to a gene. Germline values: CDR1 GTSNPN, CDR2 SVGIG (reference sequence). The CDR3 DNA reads TGTGCCTGGAGGGCAGGGCAGGGGGGAGTCTATGGCTACACCTTC. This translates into CAWRAGQGGVYGYTF.

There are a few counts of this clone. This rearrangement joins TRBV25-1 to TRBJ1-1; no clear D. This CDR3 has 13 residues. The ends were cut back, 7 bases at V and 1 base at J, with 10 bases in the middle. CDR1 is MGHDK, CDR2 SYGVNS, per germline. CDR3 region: CASTPRGNTEAFF. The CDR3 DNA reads TGTGCCAGCACCCCCCGGGGGAACACTGAAGCTTTCTTT.

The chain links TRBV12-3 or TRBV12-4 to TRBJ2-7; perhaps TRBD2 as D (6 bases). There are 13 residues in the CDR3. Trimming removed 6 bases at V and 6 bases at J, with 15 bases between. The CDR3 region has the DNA TGTGCCAGCAGCCTGGGACTCGGGGCCGAGCAGTACTTC. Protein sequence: CASSLGLGAEQYF.

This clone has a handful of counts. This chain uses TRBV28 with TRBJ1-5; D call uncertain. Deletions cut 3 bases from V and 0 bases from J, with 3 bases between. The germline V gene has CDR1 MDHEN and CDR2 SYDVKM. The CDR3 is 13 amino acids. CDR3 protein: CASSLGSNQPQHF. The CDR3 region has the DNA TGTGCCAGCAGTTTGGGTAGCAATCAGCCCCAGCATTTT.

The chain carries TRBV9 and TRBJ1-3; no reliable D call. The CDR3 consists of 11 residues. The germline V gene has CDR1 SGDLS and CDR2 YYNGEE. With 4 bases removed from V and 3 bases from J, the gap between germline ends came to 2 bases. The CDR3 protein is CASSNGNTIYF. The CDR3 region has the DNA TGTGCCAGCAGCAATGGAAACACCATATATTTT.

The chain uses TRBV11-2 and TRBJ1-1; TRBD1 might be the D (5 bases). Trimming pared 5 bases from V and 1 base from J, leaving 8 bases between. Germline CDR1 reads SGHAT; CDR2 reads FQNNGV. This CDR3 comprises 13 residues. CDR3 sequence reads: CASSLTGNTEAFF. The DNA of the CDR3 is TGTGCCAGCAGCCTCACAGGGAACACTGAAGCTTTCTTT. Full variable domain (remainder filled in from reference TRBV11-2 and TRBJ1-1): EAGVAQSPRYKIIEKRQSVAFWCNPISGHATLYWYQQILGQGPKLLIQFQNNGVVDDSQLPKDRFSAERLKGVDSTLKIQPAKLEDSAVYLCASSLTGNTEAFFGQGTRLTVV.

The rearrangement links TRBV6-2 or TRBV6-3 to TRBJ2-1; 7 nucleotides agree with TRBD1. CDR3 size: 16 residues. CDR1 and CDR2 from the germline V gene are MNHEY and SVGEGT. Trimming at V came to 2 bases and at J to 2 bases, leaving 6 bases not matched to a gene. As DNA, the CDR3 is TGTGCCAGCAGTTACGCTGCAGGGGGTCCCTACAATGAGCAGTTCTTC. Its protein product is CASSYAAGGPYNEQFF.

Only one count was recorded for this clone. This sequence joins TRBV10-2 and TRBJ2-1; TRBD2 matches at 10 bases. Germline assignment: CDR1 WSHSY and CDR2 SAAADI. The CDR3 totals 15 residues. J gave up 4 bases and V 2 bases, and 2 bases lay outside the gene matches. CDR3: CASSEGLAAYNEQFF. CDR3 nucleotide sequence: TGCGCCAGCAGTGAGGGACTAGCGGCATACAATGAGCAGTTCTTC.

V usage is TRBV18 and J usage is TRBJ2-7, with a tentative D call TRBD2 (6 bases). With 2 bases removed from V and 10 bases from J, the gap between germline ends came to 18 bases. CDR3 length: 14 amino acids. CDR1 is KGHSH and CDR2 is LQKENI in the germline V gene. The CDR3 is CASSPSGTPTSQYF. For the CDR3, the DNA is TGTGCCAGCTCACCATCCGGGACTCCTACGAGCCAGTACTTC.

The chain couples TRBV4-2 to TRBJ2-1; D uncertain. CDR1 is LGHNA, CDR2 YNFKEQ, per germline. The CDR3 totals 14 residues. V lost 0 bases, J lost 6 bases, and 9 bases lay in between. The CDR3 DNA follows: TGTGCCAGCAGCCAAGATTTTAGTAGCAATGAGCAGTTCTTC. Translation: CASSQDFSSNEQFF.

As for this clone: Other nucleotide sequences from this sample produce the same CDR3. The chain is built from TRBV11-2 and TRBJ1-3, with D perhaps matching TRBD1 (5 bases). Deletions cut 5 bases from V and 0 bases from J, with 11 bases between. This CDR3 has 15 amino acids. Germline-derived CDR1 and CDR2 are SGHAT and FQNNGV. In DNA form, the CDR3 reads TGTGCCAGCAGCCCCGGACAAGACTCTGGAAACACCATATATTTT. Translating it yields CASSPGQDSGNTIYF.

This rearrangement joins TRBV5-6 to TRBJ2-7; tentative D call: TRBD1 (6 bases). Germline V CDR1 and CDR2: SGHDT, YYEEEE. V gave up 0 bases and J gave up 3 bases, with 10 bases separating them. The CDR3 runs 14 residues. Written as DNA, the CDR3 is TGTGCCAGCAGCTTGGGGGGGCGCGACTACGAGCAGTACTTC. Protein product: CASSLGGRDYEQYF. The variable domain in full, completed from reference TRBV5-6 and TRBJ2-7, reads DAGVTQSPTHLIKTRGQQVTLRCSPKSGHDTVSWYQQALGQGPQFIFQYYEEEERQRGNFPDRFSGHQFPNYSSELNVNALLLGDSALYLCASSLGGRDYEQYFGPGTRLTVT.

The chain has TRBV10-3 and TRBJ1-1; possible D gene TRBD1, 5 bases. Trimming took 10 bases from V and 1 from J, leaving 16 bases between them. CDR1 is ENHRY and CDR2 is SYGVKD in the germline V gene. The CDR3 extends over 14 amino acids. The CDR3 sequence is CATSRGSANTEAFF. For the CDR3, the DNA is TGTGCCACCTCGAGGGGCTCCGCGAACACTGAAGCTTTCTTT.

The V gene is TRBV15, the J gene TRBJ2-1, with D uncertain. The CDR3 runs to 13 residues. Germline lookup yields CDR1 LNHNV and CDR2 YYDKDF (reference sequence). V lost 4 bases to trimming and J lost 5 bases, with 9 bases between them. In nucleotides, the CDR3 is TGTGCCACCAGCATTGGACCGAACAATGAGCAGTTCTTC. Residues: CATSIGPNNEQFF.

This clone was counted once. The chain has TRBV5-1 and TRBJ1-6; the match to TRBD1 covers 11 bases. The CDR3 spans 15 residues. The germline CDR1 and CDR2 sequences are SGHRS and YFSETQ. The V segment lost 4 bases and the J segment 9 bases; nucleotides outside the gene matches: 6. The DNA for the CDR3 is TGCGCCAGCAGCGACGGACAGGGGGCGACTTCACCCCTCCACTTT. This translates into CASSDGQGATSPLHF.